Each of the 6 T cell receptor beta chains below was sequenced from the same sample in a study of shared clonotypes between healthy human individuals. TCRdb's copy holds only in-frame clones and misses some; the assay was immunoSEQ multiplex PCR. The table has some 700,000 clones, roughly 88% seen once. Input material: memory CD8+ T cells from PBMCs. This sample's subset: CD45RO+ cells pooled with CCR7-negative TemRA cells. These receptors all come from a man aged 18 to 29 in good health. Some clones in this sample may be carry-over from other donors' samples.

This clone was detected once. This chain uses TRBV28 with TRBJ2-6, with D perhaps assigned TRBD1 or TRBD2 (5 bases each). The germline V gene has CDR1 MDHEN and CDR2 SYDVKM. V was clipped by 8 bases and J by 0 bases, with 17 bases between them. The CDR3 is 17 residues long. The CDR3 DNA reads as TGTGCCAGCCCTTCCCGGGGCGAGAGCTCTGGGGCCAACGTCCTGACTTTC. This translates into CASPSRGESSGANVLTF.

This clone was seen more than once but under ten times. The J gene is TRBJ1-1, the V gene TRBV21-1. TRBV21-1 constitutes a pseudogene. The CDR3 length is 16 residues. CDR3 amino acids: CASSNCRVGENTEAFF. The CDR3 DNA reads TGTGCCAGCAGCAATTGCCGGGTGGGGGAGAACACTGAAGCTTTCTTT.

The chain has TRBV10-3 and TRBJ2-1; 9 nucleotides match TRBD2. This CDR3 region has 18 residues. Trimming at V came to 3 bases and at J to 9 bases, leaving 18 bases not matched to a gene. Germline values: CDR1 ENHRY, CDR2 SYGVKD. The CDR3 loop reads CAISDKTGIGREGLEQFF. CDR3 coding DNA: TGTGCCATCAGTGATAAAACCGGGATTGGGCGGGAGGGCCTTGAGCAGTTCTTC.

The chain links TRBV6-1 to TRBJ2-3; no firm D call. CDR3 length: 14 amino acids. Germline V CDR1 and CDR2: MNHNS, SASEGT. V was pared by 2 bases and J by 6 bases, with 12 bases between. The CDR3 DNA reads TGTGCCAGCAGTGAAAGGCCAGCAGGTGATACGCAGTATTTT. It specifies CASSERPAGDTQYF.

The chain employs TRBV28 and TRBJ2-1; TRBD2 agrees at 12 bases. Germline V gene lookup returns CDR1 MDHEN and CDR2 SYDVKM. CDR3 size: 18 residues. Germline trimming cut 6 bases from V and 0 bases from J; bases unmatched to any gene: 9. The DNA for the CDR3 is TGTGCCAGCAGGAGGACTAGCGGGATTCCTAGCTCCTACAATGAGCAGTTCTTC. Translating it yields CASRRTSGIPSSYNEQFF. The whole variable domain, filled in from reference TRBV28 and TRBJ2-1, reads DVKVTQSSRYLVKRTGEKVFLECVQDMDHENMFWYRQDPGLGLRLIYFSYDVKMKEKGDIPEGYSVSREKKERFSLILESASTNQTSMYLCASRRTSGIPSSYNEQFFGPGTRLTVL.

The V call is TRBV19, the J call TRBJ2-1; TRBD1 might be the D (6 bases). Germline-derived CDR1 and CDR2 are LNHDA and SQIVND (reference sequence). CDR3 length: 13 residues. The V and J ends lost 4 bases and 6 bases respectively, with 10 bases between them. This CDR3 is CASSTLQGNEQFF. CDR3 bases: TGTGCCAGTAGTACGTTACAGGGCAATGAGCAGTTCTTC.